This T cell receptor beta chain was sequenced in a study of cytomegalovirus exposure and HLA in healthy donors. A multiplex PCR was run with 60 Vbeta primers and 13 Jbeta primers. Only in-frame clones appear in the TCRdb table, and some are missing; sequencing was by immunoSEQ multiplex PCR. Among 250,000 to 350,000 clones listed, 80% were seen once. The CDR3 is 14 amino acids. The V end was cut by 2 bases, the J end by 6 bases, with 11 bases between. The V gene's germline CDR1 is MNHNY and CDR2 SVGAGI (reference sequence). The clonotype originates from a girl aged 2 to 9 in good health and CMV-seronegative. The chain recombines TRBV6-6 with TRBJ1-5; tentative D call: TRBD1 (5 bases). The sequencing input was PBMCs. The CDR3 is CASSYGEGFQPQHF. CDR3 sequence (DNA): TGTGCCAGCAGTTACGGGGAGGGGTTTCAGCCCCAGCATTTT.